This T cell receptor beta chain derives from a study of blood T cell repertoires in COVID-19. Study-level information: Acute-phase and convalescent COVID-19 samples originated in the United States, Italy and Spain. PBMCs, B-cell-depleted T cells, or T cells provided the cDNA or gDNA that made up the material.

The CDR3 runs to 13 residues. V dropped 5 bases and J dropped 6 bases, with 12 bases sitting between them. Per the germline V gene, CDR1 is SGHVS and CDR2 is FQNEAQ. The method was immunoSEQ multiplex PCR; TCRdb's version includes in-frame clones alone and lacks a portion of them. The data hold some 120,000 clones, with roughly 89% observed a single time. Sequenced: peripheral blood. This receptor was taken from a woman in her 50s with acute or convalescent COVID-19. The chain couples TRBV7-8 to TRBJ2-3; tentatively, D is TRBD2 (6 bases). In nucleotides, the CDR3 is TGTGCCAGCAGCATTAGCGGTAGGGATACGCAGTATTTT. Translated: CASSISGRDTQYF.